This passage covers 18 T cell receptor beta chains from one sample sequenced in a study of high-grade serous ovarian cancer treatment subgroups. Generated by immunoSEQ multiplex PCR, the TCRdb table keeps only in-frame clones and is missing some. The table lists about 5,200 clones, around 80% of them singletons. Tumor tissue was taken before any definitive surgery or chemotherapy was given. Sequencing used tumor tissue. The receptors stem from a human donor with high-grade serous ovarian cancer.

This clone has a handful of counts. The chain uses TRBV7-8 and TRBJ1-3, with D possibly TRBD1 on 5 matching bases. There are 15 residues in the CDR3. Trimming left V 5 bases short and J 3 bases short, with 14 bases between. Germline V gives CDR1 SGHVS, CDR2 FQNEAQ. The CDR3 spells CASSLRGPSGNTIYF. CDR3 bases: TGTGCCAGCAGCCTGAGGGGACCTAGTGGAAACACCATATATTTT.

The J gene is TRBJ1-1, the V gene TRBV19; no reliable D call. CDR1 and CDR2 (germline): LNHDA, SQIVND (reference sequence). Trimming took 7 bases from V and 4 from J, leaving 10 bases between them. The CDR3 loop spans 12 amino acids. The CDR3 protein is CASKAVGTEAFF. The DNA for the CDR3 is TGTGCCAGTAAAGCAGTAGGCACTGAAGCTTTCTTT.

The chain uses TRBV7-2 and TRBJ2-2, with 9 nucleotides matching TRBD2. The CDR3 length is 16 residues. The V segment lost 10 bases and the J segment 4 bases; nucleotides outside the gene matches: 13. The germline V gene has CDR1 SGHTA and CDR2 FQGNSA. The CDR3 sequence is CATRAGGSQITGELFF. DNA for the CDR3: TGTGCCACCCGAGCGGGGGGAAGTCAGATCACCGGGGAGCTGTTTTTT. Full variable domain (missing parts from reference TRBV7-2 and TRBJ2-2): GAGVSQSPSNKVTEKGKDVELRCDPISGHTALYWYRQSLGQGLEFLIYFQGNSAPDKSGLPSDRFSAERTGGSVSTLTIQRTQQEDSAVYLCATRAGGSQITGELFFGEGSRLTVL.

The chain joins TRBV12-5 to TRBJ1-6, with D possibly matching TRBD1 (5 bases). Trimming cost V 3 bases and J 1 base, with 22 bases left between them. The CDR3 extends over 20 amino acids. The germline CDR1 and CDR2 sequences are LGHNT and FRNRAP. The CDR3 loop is CASGFSTVNGGRSYNSPLHF. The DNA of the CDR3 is TGTGCTAGTGGTTTTTCGACGGTCAACGGGGGGAGGTCCTATAATTCACCCCTCCACTTT.

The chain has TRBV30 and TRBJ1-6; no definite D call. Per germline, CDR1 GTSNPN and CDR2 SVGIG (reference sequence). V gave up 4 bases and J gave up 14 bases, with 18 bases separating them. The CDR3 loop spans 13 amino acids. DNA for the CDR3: TGTGCCTGGACTACGGGCCCGACTCTGGCCCTCCACTTT. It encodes CAWTTGPTLALHF.

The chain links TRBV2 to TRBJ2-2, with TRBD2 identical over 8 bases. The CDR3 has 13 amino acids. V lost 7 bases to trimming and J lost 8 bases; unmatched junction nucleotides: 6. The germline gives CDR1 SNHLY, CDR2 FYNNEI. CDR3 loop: CASTRGGAGELFF. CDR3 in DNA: TGTGCCAGCACCCGGGGGGGCGCGGGGGAGCTGTTTTTT.

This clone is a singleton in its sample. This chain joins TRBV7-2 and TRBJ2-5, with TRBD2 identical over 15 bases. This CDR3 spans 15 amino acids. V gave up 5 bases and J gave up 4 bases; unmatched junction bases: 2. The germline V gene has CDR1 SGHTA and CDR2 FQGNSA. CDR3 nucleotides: TGTGCCAGCAGCCGGGGACTAGCGGGGGGAGAGACCCAGTACTTC. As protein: CASSRGLAGGETQYF.

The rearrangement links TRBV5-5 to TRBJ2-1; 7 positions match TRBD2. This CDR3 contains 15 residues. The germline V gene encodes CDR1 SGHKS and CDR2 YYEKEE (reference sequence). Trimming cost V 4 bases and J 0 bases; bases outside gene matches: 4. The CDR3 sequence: CASSERGDSYNEQFF. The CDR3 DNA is TGTGCCAGCAGCGAACGGGGGGACTCCTACAATGAGCAGTTCTTC. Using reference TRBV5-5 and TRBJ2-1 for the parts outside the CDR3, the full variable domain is DAGVTQSPTHLIKTRGQQVTLRCSPISGHKSVSWYQQVLGQGPQFIFQYYEKEERGRGNFPDRFSARQFPNYSSELNVNALLLGDSALYLCASSERGDSYNEQFFGPGTRLTVL.

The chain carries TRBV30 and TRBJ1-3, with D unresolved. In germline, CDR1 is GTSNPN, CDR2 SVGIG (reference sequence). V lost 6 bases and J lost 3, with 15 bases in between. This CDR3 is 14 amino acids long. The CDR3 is CACLYGSGGNTIYF. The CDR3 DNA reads TGTGCCTGTCTATACGGGTCGGGTGGAAACACCATATATTTT.

The chain's CDR3 is CASSLGGFGNQPQHF. The CDR3 nucleotides are TGTGCCAGCAGCTTAGGAGGGTTCGGCAATCAGCCCCAGCATTTT. V is TRBV7-9 and J is TRBJ1-5; D call uncertain. CDR3 length: 15 amino acids. With 1 base removed from V and 2 bases from J, the gap between germline ends came to 9 bases. CDR1 and CDR2 from the germline V gene are SEHNR and FQNEAQ (reference sequence).

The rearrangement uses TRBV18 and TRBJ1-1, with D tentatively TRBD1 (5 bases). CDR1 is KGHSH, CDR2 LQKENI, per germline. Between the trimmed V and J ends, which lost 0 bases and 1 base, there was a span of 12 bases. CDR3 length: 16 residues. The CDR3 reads CASSPPWAGTNTEAFF. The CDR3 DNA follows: TGTGCCAGCTCACCACCGTGGGCAGGGACGAACACTGAAGCTTTCTTT.

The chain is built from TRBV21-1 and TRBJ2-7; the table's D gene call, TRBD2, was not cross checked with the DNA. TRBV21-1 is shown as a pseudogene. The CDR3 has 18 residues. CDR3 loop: CASSRRTPGGDDTYEQYF. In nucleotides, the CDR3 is TGTGCCAGCAGCCGCCGGACTCCAGGAGGGGACGACACCTACGAGCAGTACTTC.

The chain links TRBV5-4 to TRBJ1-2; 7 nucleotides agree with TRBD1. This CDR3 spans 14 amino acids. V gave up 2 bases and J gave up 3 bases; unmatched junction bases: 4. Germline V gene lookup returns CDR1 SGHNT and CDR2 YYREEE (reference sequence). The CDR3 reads CASSFDRVYYGYTF. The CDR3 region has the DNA TGTGCCAGCAGCTTCGACAGGGTTTACTATGGCTACACCTTC.

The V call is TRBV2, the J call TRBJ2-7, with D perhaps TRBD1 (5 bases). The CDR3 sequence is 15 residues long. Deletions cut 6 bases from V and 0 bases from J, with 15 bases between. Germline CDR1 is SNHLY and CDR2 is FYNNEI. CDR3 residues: CASSALTVSSYEQYF. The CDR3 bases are TGTGCCAGCAGCGCCTTGACAGTGAGCTCCTACGAGCAGTACTTC.

CDR3 nucleotides: TGTGCCAGCAGCCCTCAGGGAGGGGAGGGGGGGCGGGCCTACGAGCAGTACTTC. Translated, it gives CASSPQGGEGGRAYEQYF. The J gene is TRBJ2-7, the V gene TRBV7-2; D possibly corresponds to TRBD2 (7 bases). The CDR3 length is 18 residues. V dropped 5 bases and J dropped 2 bases, with 25 bases sitting between them. Germline CDR1 reads SGHTA; CDR2 reads FQGNSA.

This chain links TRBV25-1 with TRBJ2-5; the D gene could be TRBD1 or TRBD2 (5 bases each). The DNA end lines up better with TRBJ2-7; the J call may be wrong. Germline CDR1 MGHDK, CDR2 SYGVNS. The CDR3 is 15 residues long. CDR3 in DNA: TGTGCCAGCAGTATCACGGGACCCAGATCCTACGAGCAGTACTTC. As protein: CASSITGPRSYEQYF.

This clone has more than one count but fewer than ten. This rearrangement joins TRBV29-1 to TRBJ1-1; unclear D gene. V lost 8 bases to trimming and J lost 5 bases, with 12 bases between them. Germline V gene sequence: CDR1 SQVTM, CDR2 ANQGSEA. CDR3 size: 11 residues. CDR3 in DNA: TGCAGCCCTGAGAAGGGAACTGAAGCTTTCTTT. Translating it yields CSPEKGTEAFF.

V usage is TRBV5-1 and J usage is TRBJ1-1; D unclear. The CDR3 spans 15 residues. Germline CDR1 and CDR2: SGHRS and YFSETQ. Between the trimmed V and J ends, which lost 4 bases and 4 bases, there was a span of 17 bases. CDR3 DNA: TGCGCCAGCAGCCCTCCCCTCCGGGTGTCCACTGAAGCTTTCTTT. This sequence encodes CASSPPLRVSTEAFF.